Sequencing of this T cell receptor (beta chain) was carried out in a study of blood T cell repertoires in COVID-19. CDR1 KGHDR and CDR2 SFDVKD come from the germline V gene. The length of the CDR3 is 15 residues. Trimming stripped 3 bases from V and 4 bases from J, with 14 bases between. Produced via immunoSEQ multiplex PCR; TCRdb's table is partial and in-frame only. The table lists around 150,000 clones, 75% to 90% of them singletons. This rearrangement joins TRBV24-1 to TRBJ2-5, with D possibly TRBD1 on 5 matching bases. Source material: peripheral blood. The source of this sequence is a human donor in a cohort sampled during active COVID-19. CDR3 residues: CATSDELKGRETQYF. The CDR3 coding sequence is TGTGCCACCAGTGATGAGTTGAAGGGGCGAGAGACCCAGTACTTC.